A single sample gave rise to the 26 T cell receptor beta chains below, sequenced in a study of breast tumors, draining lymph nodes, adjacent tissues. TCRdb called the multiplex PCR reads again in MiXCR, with one record for every CDR3 protein. In the table there are about 180,000 distinct CDR3 sequences, roughly 30% of which are singletons. Axillary draining lymph nodes of breast cancer patients supplied the node samples. Sequenced input: axillary lymph node tissue. The source of these receptors is a female donor with breast cancer. Some clones in this sample may be carry-over from other donors' samples.

This clonotype appeared many times. V usage is TRBV2 and J usage is TRBJ2-1; 8 nucleotides agree with TRBD2. The junction had 23 bases not matched to a gene; V was cut back by 8 bases and J by 8 bases. The CDR3 totals 18 residues. Per germline, CDR1 SNHLY and CDR2 FYNNEI. The CDR3 bases are TGTGCCAGCGGCTCCGGGACTAGACTCATCGGTTGGGGCGATGAGCAGTTCTTC. It translates to CASGSGTRLIGWGDEQFF.

This clonotype was observed many times. The chain carries TRBV2 and TRBJ2-1; perhaps TRBD2 as D (6 bases). CDR1 and CDR2 from the germline V gene are SNHLY and FYNNEI. The CDR3 extends over 15 amino acids. Trimming stripped 3 bases from V and 6 bases from J, with 15 bases between. CDR3 protein: CASSELRENFNEQFF. DNA for the CDR3: TGTGCCAGCAGTGAGCTTCGGGAGAATTTCAATGAGCAGTTCTTC.

This clonotype was seen at least ten times. The chain couples TRBV6-5 to TRBJ2-3, with a possible D match to TRBD2 (5 bases). Trimming cost V 6 bases and J 6 bases, with 10 bases left between them. The CDR3 has 12 amino acids. Looked up from germline, CDR1 is MNHEY and CDR2 is SVGAGI. CDR3 residues: CASRVSADTQYF. The CDR3 bases are TGTGCCAGCAGGGTTAGCGCTGATACGCAGTATTTT.

The chain is built from TRBV6-4 and TRBJ1-4; possible D gene TRBD1, 6 bases. The germline V gene encodes CDR1 MRHNA and CDR2 SNTAGT. The CDR3 has 15 amino acids. V lost 2 bases to trimming and J lost 8 bases, with 15 bases between them. DNA of the CDR3: TGTGCCAGCAGTGACGCCCTAGGGGGTGGAGAAAAACTGTTTTTT. It codes for CASSDALGGGEKLFF.

Ten or more counts support this clonotype. CDR3 amino acids: CASRLAGGANTGELFF. As DNA, the CDR3 is TGTGCCAGCAGATTAGCGGGAGGGGCGAACACCGGGGAGCTGTTTTTT. The chain has TRBV27 and TRBJ2-2, with 11 bases fitting TRBD2. CDR3 length: 16 residues. V trimming: 6 bases; J trimming: 0 bases; junction bases outside the gene matches: 3. CDR1 is MNHEY, CDR2 SMNVEV, per germline (reference sequence).

On this clonotype: Because the CDR3's place on the DNA is in doubt, the DNA is left out and the CDR3 is given as listed by TCRdb. The chain is built from TRBV2 and TRBJ1-2. The CDR3 comprises 23 residues, both ends counted. Per the germline V gene, CDR1 is SNHLY and CDR2 is FYNNEI. CDR3 sequence reads: CASSEAPGKGRNQPQHFGDGYTF.

This clonotype was seen at least ten times. V is TRBV11-2 and J is TRBJ2-7, with D unresolved. With 5 bases removed from V and 3 bases from J, the gap between germline ends came to 14 bases. CDR1 SGHAT and CDR2 FQNNGV come from the germline V gene. This CDR3 contains 14 residues. The CDR3 sequence is CASSPRASSYEQYF. The CDR3, as DNA: TGTGCCAGCAGCCCCCGGGCCAGCAGCTACGAGCAGTACTTC.

Many counts were recorded for this clonotype. V usage is TRBV4-1 and J usage is TRBJ2-5; 8 bases match TRBD2. Germline CDR1 and CDR2: MGHRA and YSYEKL. This CDR3 region has 17 residues. Trimming cost V 1 base and J 5 bases; bases outside gene matches: 12. CDR3: CASSQVYGGADSETQYF. Here the CDR3 DNA reads TGCGCCAGCAGCCAAGTGTACGGGGGGGCCGATTCGGAGACCCAGTACTTC.

Notes on this clonotype: A junction boundary mismatches the germline segment, possibly from a read error. The chain carries TRBV14 and TRBJ2-2; 12 nucleotides line up with TRBD2. The germline gives CDR1 SGHDN, CDR2 FVKESK. The CDR3 sequence is 15 residues long. DNA of the CDR3: TGTGCCAGCAGCCGACGGACTAGCGGGACCGGGGAGCCGTTTTTT. Its translation: CASSRRTSGTGEPFF.

Comment on this clonotype: A much more abundant neighbour one base away suggests this may be a read error. The chain uses TRBV6-5 and TRBJ2-3; D unclear. Germline V lookup: CDR1 MNHEY, CDR2 SVGAGI. The CDR3 runs to 16 residues. V lost 6 bases and J lost 6, with 22 bases in between. CDR3 sequence: CASSPFWVPATDTQYF. CDR3 nucleotides: TGTGCCAGCAGCCCGTTTTGGGTGCCCGCAACTGATACGCAGTATTTT.

The V call is TRBV7-6, the J call TRBJ1-1; D ambiguous. Germline lookup yields CDR1 SGHVS and CDR2 FNYEAQ. This CDR3 has 13 amino acids. Trimming shortened V by 1 base and J by 1 base, and 4 bases separated the two germline ends. In nucleotides, the CDR3 is TGTGCCAGCAGCTTAGGGGAGAACACTGAAGCTTTCTTT. This codes for CASSLGENTEAFF.

At least ten counts were recorded for this clonotype. V gene TRBV7-8 combines with J gene TRBJ2-3; 7 nucleotides agree with TRBD2. Per germline, CDR1 SGHVS and CDR2 FQNEAQ. The V and J ends lost 6 bases and 0 bases, in that order; junction bases with no gene match: 12. The CDR3 extends over 17 amino acids. As DNA, the CDR3 is TGTGCCAGCAGACATAACCGTTGGGGGGGGAGCACAGATACGCAGTATTTT. This translates into CASRHNRWGGSTDTQYF.

About this clonotype itself: Possible read error: a much larger clone is one base away. The V and J genes are TRBV7-6 and TRBJ2-3; TRBD2 matches 7 bases. The CDR3 spans 14 residues. The germline gives CDR1 SGHVS, CDR2 FNYEAQ. CDR3 sequence (DNA): TGTGCCAGCAGCCCTTGGGAGGGCACAGATACGCGGTATTTT. It is translated as CASSPWEGTDTRYF.

The sample holds many counts of this clonotype. V is TRBV2 and J is TRBJ2-2, with D possibly being TRBD1 (5 bases). The CDR3 runs 14 residues. Germline lookup yields CDR1 SNHLY and CDR2 FYNNEI. V lost 5 bases to trimming and J lost 8 bases, with 15 bases between them. The CDR3 here is CASSRQSPPGELFF. CDR3 nucleotide sequence: TGTGCCAGCAGTAGACAGTCCCCTCCGGGGGAGCTGTTTTTT.

A word on this clonotype: Since a much larger clone is just one base distant, this may be a read error. The V and J genes are TRBV7-9 and TRBJ2-1, with TRBD2 matching over 11 bases. Germline loops: CDR1 SEHNR, CDR2 FQNEAQ (reference sequence). CDR3 length equals 17 residues. The CDR3 spells CASSSPTSGMGYNEQSF. DNA for the CDR3: TGTGCCAGCAGCTCACCGACTAGCGGGATGGGTTACAATGAGCAGTCCTTC.

V gene TRBV12-3 or TRBV12-4 combines with J gene TRBJ1-6; TRBD1 matches at 10 bases. V dropped 2 bases and J dropped 8; count of bases not matched to a gene: 3. The CDR3 covers 15 residues. The CDR3 bases are TGTGCCAGCAGTTTATCTGGGACAGGGGATTCACCCCTCCACTTT. This sequence encodes CASSLSGTGDSPLHF.

Of note for this clonotype: Compared with germline, one end of the junction differs, possibly owing to a read error. CDR3 in DNA: TGTGCCAGCAGCTGGACCCCAGCGATGGGACTCTACAATGAGCAGTCCTTC. Its protein product is CASSWTPAMGLYNEQSF. V is TRBV5-6 and J is TRBJ2-1; perhaps TRBD2 as D (6 bases). CDR1 and CDR2 (germline): SGHDT, YYEEEE. The CDR3 sequence is 17 residues long.

This clonotype was seen repeatedly, ten times or more. The chain uses TRBV11-3 and TRBJ2-3; TRBD1 or TRBD2 may be the D gene (5 bases each). CDR1 and CDR2 from the germline V gene are SGHNT and YENEEA. V was shortened by 5 bases and J by 1 base, with 13 bases between the two germline ends. The CDR3 is 15 amino acids. CDR3: CASSPRDGRTDTQYF. The CDR3 nucleotides read TGTGCCAGCAGCCCACGGGACGGACGCACAGATACGCAGTATTTT.

Many counts were recorded for this clonotype. The gene calls are TRBV11-1 and TRBJ2-7; 10 bases are shared with TRBD1. Losses at the gene ends were 6 bases for V and 2 bases for J; bases not matched to a gene: 10. The germline gives CDR1 SGHAT, CDR2 FQDESV (reference sequence). CDR3 length equals 16 residues. CDR3 region: CASSPEGTGETYEQYF. The CDR3 DNA follows: TGTGCCAGCAGTCCCGAAGGGACAGGGGAAACCTACGAGCAGTACTTC.

Only one count was recorded for this clonotype. This chain uses TRBV12-3 or TRBV12-4 with TRBJ2-6, with 12 bases fitting TRBD2. This CDR3 has 18 residues. The V gene end was trimmed by 4 bases and the J gene end by 3 bases; junction bases not matched to a gene: 7. The CDR3 loop is CASSSPRLAGVGANVLTF. The DNA of the CDR3 is TGTGCCAGCAGTTCTCCTCGACTAGCGGGGGTTGGGGCCAACGTCCTGACTTTC.

This clonotype was detected ten times or more. The V call is TRBV2, the J call TRBJ1-3; D remains ambiguous. The length of the CDR3 is 16 residues. V was shortened by 6 bases and J by 3 bases, with 18 bases between the two germline ends. Germline lookup yields CDR1 SNHLY and CDR2 FYNNEI. The DNA for the CDR3 is TGTGCCAGCAGCCTGGATGGGGTAAAAGGTGGAAACACCATATATTTT. Translating gives CASSLDGVKGGNTIYF.

This clonotype came up many times. As DNA, the CDR3 is TGTGCCAGCAGCTTAGCCCACGCCGGGACAGGGTATAATTCACCCCTCCACTTT. It yields the protein CASSLAHAGTGYNSPLHF. The chain is built from TRBV7-6 and TRBJ1-6; 9 bases line up with TRBD1. Per the germline V gene, CDR1 is SGHVS and CDR2 is FNYEAQ. V trimming: 0 bases; J trimming: 4 bases; junction bases outside the gene matches: 7. The CDR3 is 18 residues long.

The table lists this clonotype with many counts. The CDR3 DNA reads TGTGCCAGCAGTGAGACAGCCTACAATGAGCAGTTCTTC. Translation gives CASSETAYNEQFF. This chain links TRBV6-4 with TRBJ2-1; TRBD1 might be the D (5 bases). CDR3 length: 13 amino acids. CDR1 and CDR2 (germline): MRHNA, SNTAGT. V lost 3 bases, J lost 2 bases, and 5 bases lay in between.

This clonotype was detected ten times or more. The chain recombines TRBV5-8 with TRBJ2-7, with TRBD2 matching over 8 bases. Germline CDR1 reads SGHTS; CDR2 reads YDEGEE. This CDR3 has 15 amino acids. V shed 4 bases, J shed 4 bases, and the junction held 10 bases outside the gene matches. CDR3 nucleotides: TGTGCCAGCAGCATCCTCTTCCGGGAGGGGTACGAGCAGTACTTC. Translating gives CASSILFREGYEQYF.

Ten or more counts support this clonotype. J is TRBJ2-3 and V is TRBV2, with 10 bases matching TRBD2. V lost 3 bases and J lost 5; bases outside the gene matches: 11. Germline V gene sequence: CDR1 SNHLY, CDR2 FYNNEI. CDR3 length equals 17 residues. This CDR3 is CASSDGSGGIAGDTQYF. DNA of the CDR3: TGTGCCAGCAGTGACGGTAGCGGGGGGATCGCAGGAGATACGCAGTATTTT.

Note on this clonotype: The CDR3 end shows no conserved phenylalanine or tryptophan, and so a read error is likely. The J gene is TRBJ1-4, the V gene TRBV9; 7 bases match TRBD1. There are 16 residues in the CDR3. Germline lookup yields CDR1 SGDLS and CDR2 YYNGEE. The CDR3 coding sequence is TGTGCCAGCAGCGTAGAAGGGGGTCAGGGGGAGGAAAGACTGTTTTAT. It translates to CASSVEGGQGEERLFY.